The source of this TCR beta chain is a study of blood T cell repertoires in COVID-19. The CDR3 extends over 15 amino acids. Trimming left V 5 bases short and J 5 bases short, with 18 bases between. The germline V gene has CDR1 LNHDA and CDR2 SQIVND (reference sequence). Using immunoSEQ multiplex PCR, the repertoire was profiled, and TCRdb retains in-frame clones only, with some absent. The sample has some 49,000 clones; approximately 82% are singletons. The receptor was isolated from a human donor in a cohort sampled during active COVID-19. The specimen sequenced was peripheral blood. The rearrangement uses TRBV19 and TRBJ1-1, with D uncertain. The DNA for the CDR3 is TGTGCCAGTAGTCCTGAGTGGCCATCCAGGACTGAAGCTTTCTTT. The encoded protein is CASSPEWPSRTEAFF.